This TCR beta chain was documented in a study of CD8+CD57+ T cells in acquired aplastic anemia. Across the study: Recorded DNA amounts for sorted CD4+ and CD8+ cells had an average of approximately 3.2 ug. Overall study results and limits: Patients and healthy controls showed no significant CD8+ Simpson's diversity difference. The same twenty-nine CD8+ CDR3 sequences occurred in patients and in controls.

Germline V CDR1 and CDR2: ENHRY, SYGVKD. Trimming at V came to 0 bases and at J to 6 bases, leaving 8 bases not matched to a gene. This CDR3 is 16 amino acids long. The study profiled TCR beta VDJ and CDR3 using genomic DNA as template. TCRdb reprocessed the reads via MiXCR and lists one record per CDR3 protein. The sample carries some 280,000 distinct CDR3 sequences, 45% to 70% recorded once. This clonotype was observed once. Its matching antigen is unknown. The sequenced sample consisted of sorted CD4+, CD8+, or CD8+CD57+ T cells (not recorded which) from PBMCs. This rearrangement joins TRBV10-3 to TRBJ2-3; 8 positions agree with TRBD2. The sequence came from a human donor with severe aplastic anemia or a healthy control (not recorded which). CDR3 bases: TGTGCCATCAGTGAGTCCCCGGGGATAGCGGGGGATACGCAGTATTTT. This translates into CAISESPGIAGDTQYF.